One and the same sample provided the 30 T cell receptor beta chains below, sequenced in a study of blood T cell repertoires in COVID-19. The table came from immunoSEQ multiplex PCR; TCRdb's copy has only in-frame clones and leaves some out. The sample yields about 120,000 clones, just over 85% seen once. Sequenced input: peripheral blood. Every receptor here comes from a man aged 35 to 55 with acute or convalescent COVID-19.

The CDR3 reads CASSTAHRVNTEAFF. DNA for the CDR3: TGTGCCAGTAGTACCGCTCACAGGGTGAACACTGAAGCTTTCTTT. This chain uses TRBV19 with TRBJ1-1; the D gene is possibly TRBD1 (6 bases). The germline V gene has CDR1 LNHDA and CDR2 SQIVND (reference sequence). CDR3 size: 15 residues. Trimming pared 4 bases from V and 0 bases from J, leaving 12 bases between.

This clone was recorded a few times. The chain employs TRBV19 and TRBJ1-1; D is ambiguous. Deletions cut 5 bases from V and 0 bases from J, with 16 bases between. This CDR3 is 16 amino acids long. Germline V CDR1 and CDR2: LNHDA, SQIVND (reference sequence). The CDR3 is CASSSQRLIMNTEAFF. The CDR3 DNA is TGTGCCAGTAGTTCGCAGCGACTAATAATGAACACTGAAGCTTTCTTT.

This chain uses TRBV19 with TRBJ1-2; 9 nucleotides match TRBD1. The V gene end was trimmed by 6 bases and the J gene end by 2 bases; junction bases not matched to a gene: 7. Germline CDR1 reads LNHDA; CDR2 reads SQIVND (reference sequence). CDR3 size: 15 residues. For the CDR3, the DNA is TGTGCCAGTAGCCAGACAGGGGGTATAAACTATGGCTACACCTTC. Amino acid sequence: CASSQTGGINYGYTF.

J is TRBJ1-2 and V is TRBV5-6; a weak D match, TRBD1 (6 bases). The V end lost 6 bases, the J end lost 9 bases, and 18 bases lay between the germline ends. There are 13 residues in the CDR3. Germline CDR1 and CDR2: SGHDT and YYEEEE. The CDR3 nucleotides are TGTGCCAGCACCTCTGGGGCAGGGGAAAGCTACACCTTC. Residues: CASTSGAGESYTF.

The V call is TRBV6-4, the J call TRBJ2-1; D perhaps matches TRBD2 (5 bases). The V end was cut by 4 bases, the J end by 6 bases, with 16 bases between. CDR1 and CDR2 from the germline V gene are MRHNA and SNTAGT. The CDR3 is 15 residues long. CDR3 nucleotides: TGTGCCAGCAGTGTTGAACTAGTGAGTCGCAATGAGCAGTTCTTC. Translation: CASSVELVSRNEQFF.

The chain has TRBV6-2 or TRBV6-3 and TRBJ2-1; a possible D gene is TRBD1 (6 bases). The CDR3 contains 17 residues. V lost 6 bases, J lost 4 bases, and 22 bases lay in between. In germline, CDR1 is MNHEY, CDR2 SVGEGT. CDR3 nucleotide sequence: TGTGCCAGCAGCCAAACGACAGGCCGATTTCTTTACAATGAGCAGTTCTTC. Translated: CASSQTTGRFLYNEQFF.

V is TRBV10-3 and J is TRBJ1-1; TRBD1 is a possible D gene (5 bases). Between the trimmed V and J ends, which lost 0 bases and 7 bases, there was a span of 9 bases. Germline V gene sequence: CDR1 ENHRY, CDR2 SYGVKD. This CDR3 region has 13 residues. CDR3 in amino acids: CAISESVQGEAFF. As DNA, the CDR3 is TGTGCCATCAGTGAGTCGGTTCAGGGTGAAGCTTTCTTT.

The V call is TRBV9, the J call TRBJ2-3; TRBD1 aligns across 7 bases. The germline V gene has CDR1 SGDLS and CDR2 YYNGEE. V lost 0 bases and J lost 0; bases outside the gene matches: 1. The CDR3 consists of 15 residues. The CDR3 here is CASSVGGQSTDTQYF. Here the CDR3 DNA reads TGTGCCAGCAGCGTAGGGGGACAGAGCACAGATACGCAGTATTTT.

The chain combines TRBV10-3 with TRBJ1-6; no clear D gene. V lost 3 bases and J 9 bases, leaving 12 bases between the germline ends. Germline CDR1 reads ENHRY; CDR2 reads SYGVKD. The CDR3 contains 14 residues. The CDR3: CAISEGSQASPLHF. CDR3 nucleotide sequence: TGTGCCATCAGTGAAGGCAGCCAGGCTTCACCCCTCCACTTT.

The rearrangement joins TRBV2 to TRBJ1-4; D is ambiguous. The length of the CDR3 is 12 residues. Looked up from germline, CDR1 is SNHLY and CDR2 is FYNNEI. Trimming stripped 4 bases from V and 8 bases from J, with 8 bases between. The CDR3 DNA sequence: TGTGCCAGCAGTGTAGGCAGGGAAAAACTGTTTTTT. Translation gives CASSVGREKLFF.

The chain has TRBV7-6 and TRBJ2-5; D gene unclear. V lost 1 base and J lost 3, with 9 bases in between. Germline-derived CDR1 and CDR2 are SGHVS and FNYEAQ. This CDR3 region has 14 residues. As DNA, the CDR3 is TGTGCCAGCAGCTTAGTATGGGCTGAAGAGACCCAGTACTTC. This translates into CASSLVWAEETQYF. The full variable domain, in which reference TRBV7-6 and TRBJ2-5 provide the parts outside the CDR3, is GAGVSQSPRYKVTKRGQDVALRCDPISGHVSLYWYRQALGQGPEFLTYFNYEAQQDKSGLPNDRFSAERPEGSISTLTIQRTEQRDSAMYRCASSLVWAEETQYFGPGTRLLVL.

The chain is built from TRBV30 and TRBJ2-7; 8 bases line up with TRBD2. CDR1 is GTSNPN, CDR2 SVGIG, per germline (reference sequence). The CDR3 has 16 residues. Trimming removed 2 bases from V and 0 bases from J; junction bases left unmatched: 9. CDR3 DNA sequence: TGTGCCTGGAGTTCCCGACTAGCGCTTAGCTCCTACGAGCAGTACTTC. Its protein product is CAWSSRLALSSYEQYF.

The chain is built from TRBV30 and TRBJ2-3, with 12 bases that match TRBD2. Germline CDR1 and CDR2: GTSNPN and SVGIG (reference sequence). The CDR3 consists of 15 residues. J was trimmed by 6 bases and V by 4 bases; bases with no gene match: 8. This CDR3 reads CAWKASGRDGDTQYF. The CDR3 nucleotides are TGTGCCTGGAAGGCTAGCGGGAGGGATGGGGATACGCAGTATTTT.

The chain joins TRBV18 to TRBJ1-1, with D perhaps matching TRBD1 (6 bases). The germline V and J ends were trimmed by 3 bases and 7 bases, with 9 bases remaining between them. The CDR3 is 12 amino acids. The germline V gene has CDR1 KGHSH and CDR2 LQKENI. CDR3 amino acids: CASSPIQGEAFF. In DNA, the CDR3 is TGTGCCAGCTCACCTATACAGGGTGAAGCTTTCTTT.

This chain connects TRBV3-1 (or the pseudogene TRBV3-2) to TRBJ1-4; no clear D. V was clipped by 0 bases and J by 3 bases, with 11 bases between them. The CDR3 length is 16 residues. Germline CDR1 is LGHDT and CDR2 is YNNKEL (reference sequence). CDR3 DNA sequence: TGTGCCAGCAGCCAAGATGGGCTCGGGGCTAATGAAAAACTGTTTTTT. This sequence encodes CASSQDGLGANEKLFF.

The J gene is TRBJ1-5, the V gene TRBV19; 10 bases are shared with TRBD1. This CDR3 is 16 amino acids long. Germline CDR1 LNHDA, CDR2 SQIVND (reference sequence). With 7 bases clipped from V and 0 bases from J, the junction kept 6 bases outside the gene matches. CDR3 bases: TGTGCCAGTACCCGGGGACAGGGGTATAGCAATCAGCCCCAGCATTTT. Translating it yields CASTRGQGYSNQPQHF.

V is TRBV30 and J is TRBJ1-5; 9 positions agree with TRBD1. The CDR3 has 14 residues. With V trimmed by 3 bases and J by 7 bases, 7 bases remained unmatched. The germline gives CDR1 GTSNPN, CDR2 SVGIG (reference sequence). The CDR3: CAWSAGQGNQPQHF. The CDR3 DNA follows: TGTGCCTGGAGCGCGGGACAGGGAAACCAGCCCCAGCATTTT.

The rearrangement links TRBV11-2 to TRBJ1-4, with a weak D call TRBD1 (6 bases). The CDR3 totals 13 residues. Trimming took 0 bases from V and 13 from J, leaving 12 bases between them. Germline lookup yields CDR1 SGHAT and CDR2 FQNNGV. The CDR3 DNA reads TGTGCCAGCAGCTTAGACAGGGACACCCGACTGTTTTTT. Translating gives CASSLDRDTRLFF.

The V call is TRBV7-6, the J call TRBJ2-1; 14 bases map to TRBD2. The CDR3 loop spans 14 amino acids. The V gene end was trimmed by 4 bases and the J gene end by 8 bases; junction bases not matched to a gene: 1. Germline lookup yields CDR1 SGHVS and CDR2 FNYEAQ. This chain's CDR3 is CASSWTSGGHEQFF. The CDR3 bases are TGTGCCAGCAGCTGGACTAGCGGGGGGCATGAGCAGTTCTTC. Using reference TRBV7-6 and TRBJ2-1 for the parts outside the CDR3, the full variable domain is GAGVSQSPRYKVTKRGQDVALRCDPISGHVSLYWYRQALGQGPEFLTYFNYEAQQDKSGLPNDRFSAERPEGSISTLTIQRTEQRDSAMYRCASSWTSGGHEQFFGPGTRLTVL.

The chain is built from TRBV7-2 and TRBJ1-2; possibly TRBD1 for D (5 bases). This CDR3 has 14 amino acids. The germline gives CDR1 SGHTA, CDR2 FQGNSA. Trimming pared 1 base from V and 4 bases from J, leaving 10 bases between. The CDR3 loop reads CASSLGGVTYGYTF. The CDR3 DNA reads TGTGCCAGCAGCTTAGGGGGGGTTACCTATGGCTACACCTTC.

V usage is TRBV15 and J usage is TRBJ2-2; no clear D. From germline, CDR1 is LNHNV and CDR2 YYDKDF (reference sequence). This CDR3 spans 16 amino acids. Trimming took 3 bases from V and 1 from J, leaving 12 bases between them. The CDR3 DNA reads as TGTGCCACCAGCAGCCAGGCCCGTAGGAACACCGGGGAGCTGTTTTTT. This encodes CATSSQARRNTGELFF.

This clone was recorded a few times. J is TRBJ1-2 and V is TRBV7-2, with 11 bases that match TRBD1. V gave up 4 bases and J gave up 3 bases; unmatched junction bases: 7. From germline, CDR1 is SGHTA and CDR2 FQGNSA. There are 16 residues in the CDR3. The CDR3 reads CASSSRTGGTYYGYTF. The CDR3 DNA is TGTGCCAGCAGCTCTCGGACAGGGGGCACCTACTATGGCTACACCTTC.

This clone was seen a handful of times. The CDR3, as DNA: TGTGCCAGCAGGCTCGACAGGGACGATCAGTTCTTC. Translated: CASRLDRDDQFF. This chain connects TRBV2 to TRBJ2-1, with 7 bases fitting TRBD1. CDR1 is SNHLY, CDR2 FYNNEI, per germline. The CDR3 contains 12 residues. V was clipped by 6 bases and J by 13 bases; unmatched bases: 9.

The V call is TRBV7-2, the J call TRBJ1-2, with 10 positions matching TRBD1. V gave up 2 bases and J gave up 3 bases; unmatched junction bases: 6. The CDR3 has 16 amino acids. Germline V gene lookup returns CDR1 SGHTA and CDR2 FQGNSA. The CDR3 DNA sequence: TGTGCCAGCAGCTTAACCGGGACAGGGGATTACTATGGCTACACCTTC. Translation gives CASSLTGTGDYYGYTF. Looking up the rest from reference TRBV7-2 and TRBJ1-2 gives the full variable domain: GAGVSQSPSNKVTEKGKDVELRCDPISGHTALYWYRQSLGQGLEFLIYFQGNSAPDKSGLPSDRFSAERTGGSVSTLTIQRTQQEDSAVYLCASSLTGTGDYYGYTFGSGTRLTVV.

This clone was picked up one time. CDR3 bases: TGTGCCAGTAGGAGGGTGGGCCAAGAGACCCAGTACTTC. Translating gives CASRRVGQETQYF. The rearrangement joins TRBV19 to TRBJ2-5, with D maybe TRBD2 (5 bases). Germline CDR1 LNHDA, CDR2 SQIVND (reference sequence). V dropped 6 bases and J dropped 1 base, with 9 bases sitting between them. The CDR3 runs to 13 residues.

The CDR3 nucleotides read TGTGCCAGTAGTATAGACCGGACAGTGGTCGAGCAGTTCTTC. Translated, it gives CASSIDRTVVEQFF. The chain joins TRBV19 to TRBJ2-1; a weak D match, TRBD1 (6 bases). The CDR3 is 14 amino acids. CDR1 LNHDA and CDR2 SQIVND come from the germline V gene (reference sequence). Trimming removed 0 bases at V and 10 bases at J, with 13 bases between. Drawing the rest from reference TRBV19 and TRBJ2-1, the complete variable domain is DGGITQSPKYLFRKEGQNVTLSCEQNLNHDAMYWYRQDPGQGLRLIYYSQIVNDFQKGDIAEGYSVSREKKESFPLTVTSAQKNPTAFYLCASSIDRTVVEQFFGPGTRLTVL.

This sequence joins TRBV2 and TRBJ1-4; 8 positions agree with TRBD1. This CDR3 has 14 residues. The germline gives CDR1 SNHLY, CDR2 FYNNEI. With V trimmed by 6 bases and J by 7 bases, 7 bases remained unmatched. DNA for the CDR3: TGTGCCAGCAGCATTGGGACAGGCTTTGAAAAACTGTTTTTT. This codes for CASSIGTGFEKLFF.

J is TRBJ2-7 and V is TRBV5-8; 10 bases are a match to TRBD1. Germline-derived CDR1 and CDR2 are SGHTS and YDEGEE. The CDR3 has 16 residues. With 2 bases clipped from V and 5 bases from J, the junction kept 10 bases outside the gene matches. This CDR3 is CASSFQPGQGSNEQYF. In DNA form, the CDR3 reads TGTGCCAGCAGCTTTCAACCGGGACAGGGGTCCAACGAGCAGTACTTC.

The gene calls are TRBV29-1 and TRBJ1-2; no clear D gene. Trimming left V 3 bases short and J 1 base short, with 3 bases between. CDR1 is SQVTM and CDR2 is ANQGSEA in the germline V gene. CDR3 length equals 11 residues. The CDR3 protein is CSVDSNYGYTF. The CDR3 coding sequence is TGCAGCGTTGACAGTAACTATGGCTACACCTTC.

As regards this clone: This clone may be a read error of a much larger clone one base away. The chain links TRBV5-5 to TRBJ1-5, with D perhaps matching TRBD1 (5 bases). This CDR3 has 13 amino acids. Germline V lookup: CDR1 SGHKS, CDR2 YYEKEE (reference sequence). Trimming pared 3 bases from V and 6 bases from J, leaving 10 bases between. The CDR3 sequence is CASSSTDFQPQHF. The CDR3 DNA reads TGTGCCAGCAGCTCGACAGACTTTCAGCCCCAGCATTTT.